This passage covers 26 T cell receptor beta chains from one sample sequenced in a study of early T cells in non-severe SARS-CoV-2 infection. TCRdb ran MiXCR on the 5' RACE reads and lists one entry per CDR3 protein. The sample consists of about 35,000 distinct CDR3 sequences, about 7.4% of them appearing once. Sequenced here: whole blood, sampled at baseline. Receptors originate from an adult who was a healthcare worker with PCR-confirmed SARS-CoV-2 infection or an uninfected control (not recorded which).

This rearrangement joins TRBV4-3 to TRBJ2-7, with 9 positions matching TRBD2. Germline V gene data show CDR1 as LGHNA and CDR2 as YSLEER. V was clipped by 0 bases and J by 4 bases; unmatched bases: 7. CDR3 length: 16 residues. The CDR3 reads CASSQDEGGGAYEQYF. In DNA form, the CDR3 reads TGCGCCAGCAGCCAAGATGAAGGCGGGGGGGCTTACGAGCAGTACTTC.

This clonotype was detected many times. The chain couples TRBV6-5 to TRBJ2-2; D unresolved. The germline V gene has CDR1 MNHEY and CDR2 SVGAGI. CDR3 length equals 16 residues. With 6 bases removed from V and 3 bases from J, the gap between germline ends came to 17 bases. The CDR3 coding sequence is TGTGCCAGCAGCCGTGGACCTAGGCCGTACACCGGGGAGCTGTTTTTT. Its translation: CASSRGPRPYTGELFF.

V usage is TRBV5-6 and J usage is TRBJ1-6; 8 bases map to TRBD1. V trimming: 3 bases; J trimming: 8 bases; junction bases outside the gene matches: 19. The CDR3 is made up of 19 amino acids. Germline loops: CDR1 SGHDT, CDR2 YYEEEE. The DNA of the CDR3 is TGTGCCAGCAGCTATCATCCTATCCGGGACAGGTTTTTCTATTCACCCCTCCACTTT. Translation: CASSYHPIRDRFFYSPLHF.

The sample holds a few counts of this clonotype. For the CDR3, the DNA is TGTGCCAGCAGCGTAGCATCCGCCCGAAACACAGATACGCAGTATTTT. As protein: CASSVASARNTDTQYF. The chain has TRBV9 and TRBJ2-3; D gene ambiguous. Trimming shortened V by 0 bases and J by 2 bases, and 13 bases separated the two germline ends. Per germline, CDR1 SGDLS and CDR2 YYNGEE. The CDR3 has 16 residues.

V and J are TRBV12-3 or TRBV12-4 and TRBJ1-1, with 8 bases fitting TRBD1. The CDR3 consists of 14 residues. After removal of 5 bases from V and 12 bases from J, the junction contained 14 bases not matched to a gene. The CDR3 loop reads CASSVDRGSKTSFF. The CDR3 region has the DNA TGTGCCAGCAGTGTTGACAGGGGCTCGAAAACGTCTTTCTTT.

This clonotype showed up many times. This rearrangement joins TRBV7-3 to TRBJ2-1, with D hard to call. Looked up from germline, CDR1 is SGHTA and CDR2 is FQGTGA. This CDR3 comprises 13 residues. V was trimmed by 3 bases and J by 9 bases, leaving 12 bases between them. CDR3 DNA: TGTGCCAGCAGCTTTTCCCCTCTCGGTGAGCAGTTCTTC. Translated: CASSFSPLGEQFF.

As regards this clonotype: A much larger clone lies a single base off, so this may be a read error. J is TRBJ2-7 and V is TRBV11-1; the D is unclear. Germline CDR1 SGHAT, CDR2 FQDESV (reference sequence). The CDR3 consists of 11 residues. The germline V and J ends were trimmed by 3 bases and 0 bases, with 0 bases remaining between them. As DNA, the CDR3 is TGTGCCAGCAGCTTCTCCTACGAGCAGTACTTC. The encoded protein is CASSFSYEQYF.

This clonotype was detected a few times. This rearrangement joins TRBV2 to TRBJ1-1; no clear D. CDR1 and CDR2 (germline): SNHLY, FYNNEI. This CDR3 contains 13 residues. V dropped 2 bases and J dropped 10 bases, with 14 bases sitting between them. The CDR3 reads CASSETRVWAAFF. The CDR3 nucleotides read TGTGCCAGCAGTGAAACTAGGGTTTGGGCAGCTTTCTTT.

This clonotype was detected many times. V usage is TRBV28 and J usage is TRBJ1-2; 8 nucleotides align to TRBD1. This CDR3 contains 14 residues. Per the germline V gene, CDR1 is MDHEN and CDR2 is SYDVKM. V trimming: 6 bases; J trimming: 4 bases; junction bases outside the gene matches: 7. CDR3 residues: CASRPTTGVYGYTF. The CDR3 DNA is TGTGCCAGCAGGCCGACGACAGGGGTCTATGGCTACACCTTC.

The chain links TRBV6-1 to TRBJ2-1; 10 positions agree with TRBD1. This CDR3 is 14 amino acids long. CDR1 is MNHNS and CDR2 is SASEGT in the germline V gene. The V gene end was trimmed by 6 bases and the J gene end by 8 bases; junction bases not matched to a gene: 7. The CDR3 region is CASRWTGGFDEQFF. CDR3 DNA: TGTGCCAGCAGATGGACAGGGGGGTTCGATGAGCAGTTCTTC.

The V call is TRBV7-2, the J call TRBJ2-1; D gene uncertain. The ends were cut back, 2 bases at V and 7 bases at J, with 18 bases in the middle. Germline CDR1 SGHTA, CDR2 FQGNSA. CDR3 size: 16 residues. The CDR3: CASSLSVGLEGNEQFF. In DNA, the CDR3 is TGTGCCAGCAGCTTAAGCGTCGGTCTCGAAGGGAATGAGCAGTTCTTC.

There are many counts of this clonotype. The gene calls are TRBV20-1 and TRBJ2-3, with D possibly matching TRBD1 (6 bases). The CDR3 extends over 15 amino acids. Trimming left V 1 base short and J 9 bases short, with 20 bases between. CDR1 is DFQATT and CDR2 is SNEGSKA in the germline V gene (reference sequence). The CDR3 region has the DNA TGCAGTGCTAGAGGTAGCCTTGGGGACACGAGAACGCAGTATTTT. It yields the protein CSARGSLGDTRTQYF.

At least ten counts were recorded for this clonotype. The V gene is TRBV6-1, the J gene TRBJ2-1; the D is unclear. The V gene's germline CDR1 is MNHNS and CDR2 SASEGT. Trimming took 6 bases from V and 3 from J, leaving 12 bases between them. The CDR3 contains 14 residues. CDR3 sequence (DNA): TGTGCCAGCAGCCGCTCCACTAACTACAATGAGCAGTTCTTC. Translated, it gives CASSRSTNYNEQFF.

This clonotype appeared a few times. V gene TRBV10-1 combines with J gene TRBJ2-2; tentatively, D is TRBD1 (6 bases). This CDR3 spans 15 amino acids. Trimming took 6 bases from V and 2 from J, leaving 13 bases between them. Per the germline V gene, CDR1 is WNHNN and CDR2 is SYGVQD (reference sequence). DNA for the CDR3: TGCGCCAGCAGCGAGACAGGATTTAACACCGGGGAGCTGTTTTTT. Translated, it gives CASSETGFNTGELFF.

V and J are TRBV10-1 and TRBJ1-1; 7 nucleotides match TRBD1. The junction had 6 bases not matched to a gene; V was cut back by 4 bases and J by 4 bases. The CDR3 totals 14 residues. The germline gives CDR1 WNHNN, CDR2 SYGVQD (reference sequence). The CDR3 DNA follows: TGCGCCAGCAGTGGACAGGGAATCGGCACTGAAGCTTTCTTT. Translated: CASSGQGIGTEAFF.

In this sample, this clonotype turned up many times. The gene calls are TRBV5-4 and TRBJ1-2; perhaps TRBD1 as D (5 bases). The length of the CDR3 is 13 residues. CDR1 SGHNT and CDR2 YYREEE come from the germline V gene (reference sequence). V shed 4 bases and J shed 3 bases, with 10 bases lying between them. For the CDR3, the DNA is TGTGCCAGCAGCCGAACAGGCGACTATGGCTACACCTTC. This sequence encodes CASSRTGDYGYTF.

CDR3 region: CASNPGGRETQYF. The CDR3 DNA reads as TGTGCCAGCAACCCAGGGGGCCGGGAGACCCAGTACTTC. This rearrangement joins TRBV6-1 to TRBJ2-5, with 8 bases fitting TRBD1. V dropped 7 bases and J dropped 5; count of bases not matched to a gene: 6. CDR1 MNHNS and CDR2 SASEGT come from the germline V gene. CDR3 size: 13 residues.

This clonotype was seen at least ten times. The chain carries TRBV5-4 and TRBJ2-3; 12 nucleotides line up with TRBD2. CDR1 SGHNT and CDR2 YYREEE come from the germline V gene (reference sequence). The V segment lost 6 bases and the J segment 2 bases; nucleotides outside the gene matches: 10. This CDR3 spans 17 amino acids. This CDR3 is CASNAASGGAYTDTQYF. DNA of the CDR3: TGTGCCAGCAACGCGGCTAGCGGGGGGGCTTACACAGATACGCAGTATTTT.

This clonotype was observed a few times. The rearrangement uses TRBV5-1 and TRBJ2-3, with 15 bases matching TRBD2. The V and J ends lost 7 bases and 5 bases, in that order; junction bases with no gene match: 8. Germline V CDR1 and CDR2: SGHRS, YFSETQ. The CDR3 is 16 residues long. DNA of the CDR3: TGCGCCAGCTACGCGGGACTAGCGGGGGGCGTAGATACGCAGTATTTT. It codes for CASYAGLAGGVDTQYF.

This clonotype was counted ten times or more. The DNA of the CDR3 is TGTGCCAGCAGCCAATCGACAGGGTGGGGTGTTGGAGCCGAGCAGTACTTC. Translation: CASSQSTGWGVGAEQYF. The chain joins TRBV7-6 to TRBJ2-7, with 7 bases matching TRBD1. The trim removed 5 bases at V and 6 bases at J, leaving 19 bases unmatched. The germline V gene has CDR1 SGHVS and CDR2 FNYEAQ. There are 17 residues in the CDR3.

This clonotype was seen a few times. The V gene is TRBV9, the J gene TRBJ2-3; TRBD1 matches at 8 bases. Trimming took 0 bases from V and 7 from J; bases not matched to a gene: 7. The CDR3 loop spans 15 amino acids. The V gene's germline CDR1 is SGDLS and CDR2 YYNGEE. This chain's CDR3 is CASSVGGQGAYTQYF. For the CDR3, the DNA is TGTGCCAGCAGCGTAGGCGGACAGGGCGCGTATACGCAGTATTTT. The variable domain in full, completed from reference TRBV9 and TRBJ2-3, reads DSGVTQTPKHLITATGQRVTLRCSPRSGDLSVYWYQQSLDQGLQFLIQYYNGEERAKGNILERFSAQQFPDLHSELNLSSLELGDSALYFCASSVGGQGAYTQYFGPGTRLTVL.

This clonotype has a count of ten or more. The rearrangement joins TRBV4-1 to TRBJ1-1; tentative D call: TRBD1 (5 bases). The CDR3 runs to 14 residues. V lost 4 bases, J lost 1 base, and 10 bases lay in between. Germline CDR1 reads MGHRA; CDR2 reads YSYEKL. CDR3 nucleotide sequence: TGCGCCAGCAGCCTACAGCAGGGGAACACTGAAGCTTTCTTT. As protein: CASSLQQGNTEAFF.

The chain couples TRBV27 to TRBJ1-5, with D unresolved. CDR3 size: 13 residues. Germline V lookup: CDR1 MNHEY, CDR2 SMNVEV (reference sequence). V shed 3 bases and J shed 4 bases, with 7 bases lying between them. The DNA of the CDR3 is TGTGCCAGCAGTTTCGCGTGGAATCAGCCCCAGCATTTT. Translating gives CASSFAWNQPQHF.

The chain links TRBV20-1 to TRBJ1-5; maybe TRBD1 (6 bases). The CDR3 loop spans 14 amino acids. The ends were cut back, 7 bases at V and 3 bases at J, with 16 bases in the middle. Germline loops: CDR1 DFQATT, CDR2 SNEGSKA (reference sequence). In DNA, the CDR3 is TGCAGTGGTCATCAGGGGACCGCCAATCAGCCCCAGCATTTT. It translates to CSGHQGTANQPQHF.

This clonotype was picked up many times. The chain joins TRBV6-2 or TRBV6-3 to TRBJ2-1, with 10 bases fitting TRBD2. With V trimmed by 3 bases and J by 10 bases, 3 bases remained unmatched. The CDR3 is made up of 13 amino acids. Germline CDR1 is MNHEY and CDR2 is SVGEGT. The CDR3 sequence: CASSYLLAGEQFF. Here the CDR3 DNA reads TGTGCCAGCAGTTATCTACTAGCGGGGGAGCAGTTCTTC.

The sample holds a few counts of this clonotype. The V and J genes are TRBV6-5 and TRBJ2-5; TRBD1 might be the D (6 bases). Deletions cut 6 bases from V and 4 bases from J, with 15 bases between. The CDR3 consists of 14 residues. The germline V gene encodes CDR1 MNHEY and CDR2 SVGAGI. The CDR3 nucleotides read TGTGCCAGCAGAAAGACAGGCGAGTCAGAGACCCAGTACTTC. Residues: CASRKTGESETQYF.